This entry lists 10 T cell receptor beta chains sequenced from one sample in a study of cytomegalovirus exposure and HLA in healthy donors. This PCR relied on a set of 60 Vbeta primers and 13 Jbeta primers. Sequencing used immunoSEQ multiplex PCR; TCRdb keeps in-frame clones, though not all of them. The table has about 120,000 clones, 75% seen once. Sequencing input: PBMCs. The receptors stem from a woman in her forties in good health and CMV-seropositive.

This clone was seen only a few times. V usage is TRBV11-1 and J usage is TRBJ2-1; D gene uncertain. The germline V gene has CDR1 SGHAT and CDR2 FQDESV (reference sequence). This CDR3 region has 16 residues. The germline V and J ends were trimmed by 2 bases and 4 bases, with 15 bases remaining between them. CDR3: CASSLSLVPGYNEQFF. In DNA, the CDR3 is TGTGCCAGCAGCTTATCTCTAGTTCCTGGATACAATGAGCAGTTCTTC.

The J gene is TRBJ1-2, the V gene TRBV27, with 8 positions matching TRBD1. V dropped 5 bases and J dropped 3; count of bases not matched to a gene: 5. From germline, CDR1 is MNHEY and CDR2 SMNVEV (reference sequence). The length of the CDR3 is 14 residues. DNA of the CDR3: TGTGCCAGCAGTACGACAGGGGTTGACTATGGCTACACCTTC. Residues: CASSTTGVDYGYTF.

This clone was found a few times. The chain has TRBV29-1 and TRBJ2-5; TRBD1 might be the D (5 bases). V was shortened by 0 bases and J by 4 bases, with 12 bases between the two germline ends. This CDR3 has 14 residues. Germline values: CDR1 SQVTM, CDR2 ANQGSEA. Here the CDR3 reads CSVEDQGRGETQYF. DNA for the CDR3: TGCAGCGTTGAAGACCAGGGAAGAGGAGAGACCCAGTACTTC.

This clone was recorded only once. Different DNA sequences within this sample yield the same CDR3. The CDR3 coding sequence is TGTGCCAGCAGTCCGGGACAGGGGGGTGAGCAGTTCTTC. This gives the protein CASSPGQGGEQFF. J is TRBJ2-1 and V is TRBV6-6; 11 bases map to TRBD1. The germline gives CDR1 MNHNY, CDR2 SVGAGI (reference sequence). The junction had 3 bases not matched to a gene; V was cut back by 5 bases and J by 9 bases. This CDR3 contains 13 residues.

The rearrangement joins TRBV7-6 to TRBJ2-3, with unresolved D. The CDR3 has 12 amino acids. Germline CDR1 is SGHVS and CDR2 is FNYEAQ. V gave up 5 bases and J gave up 5 bases, with 8 bases separating them. CDR3 protein: CASSPEEDTQYF. Here the CDR3 DNA reads TGTGCCAGCAGCCCCGAGGAAGATACGCAGTATTTT.

V gene TRBV27 combines with J gene TRBJ1-5; D might be TRBD1 (6 bases). This CDR3 comprises 16 residues. In germline, CDR1 is MNHEY, CDR2 SMNVEV (reference sequence). The V end was cut by 1 base, the J end by 1 base, with 11 bases between. In DNA, the CDR3 is TGTGCCAGCAGTTTATTGGGGGCAGGCAGCAATCAGCCCCAGCATTTT. The encoded protein is CASSLLGAGSNQPQHF.

The chain employs TRBV28 and TRBJ1-5, with a possible D match to TRBD1 (6 bases). This CDR3 comprises 14 residues. The V gene lost 5 bases and the J gene lost 5 bases, with 13 bases spanning the gap. Germline V gene sequence: CDR1 MDHEN, CDR2 SYDVKM. The CDR3 loop reads CASSPWDTDQPQHF. For the CDR3, the DNA is TGTGCCAGCAGTCCATGGGACACCGATCAGCCCCAGCATTTT.

CDR3 region: CASSSGQGYNSPLHF. In nucleotides, the CDR3 is TGTGCCAGCAGCTCCGGACAGGGGTATAATTCACCCCTCCACTTT. The chain recombines TRBV7-8 with TRBJ1-6, with 9 bases fitting TRBD1. V gave up 4 bases and J gave up 4 bases; unmatched junction bases: 2. The germline gives CDR1 SGHVS, CDR2 FQNEAQ. This CDR3 spans 15 amino acids.

This chain connects TRBV6-6 to TRBJ2-7, with 7 bases identical to TRBD1. CDR1 is MNHNY and CDR2 is SVGAGI in the germline V gene (reference sequence). The V segment lost 6 bases and the J segment 2 bases; nucleotides outside the gene matches: 10. This CDR3 has 15 residues. The CDR3 loop reads CASSPRQGAAYEQYF. Written as DNA, the CDR3 is TGTGCCAGCAGCCCCAGACAGGGAGCAGCCTACGAGCAGTACTTC.

The chain uses TRBV19 and TRBJ1-1, with D maybe TRBD1 (5 bases). Trimming removed 9 bases from V and 4 bases from J, with 15 bases in between. This CDR3 has 13 amino acids. The germline gives CDR1 LNHDA, CDR2 SQIVND (reference sequence). The CDR3 nucleotides read TGTGCCAGCGGTGCAGGGTCGGGCACTGAAGCTTTCTTT. As protein: CASGAGSGTEAFF.